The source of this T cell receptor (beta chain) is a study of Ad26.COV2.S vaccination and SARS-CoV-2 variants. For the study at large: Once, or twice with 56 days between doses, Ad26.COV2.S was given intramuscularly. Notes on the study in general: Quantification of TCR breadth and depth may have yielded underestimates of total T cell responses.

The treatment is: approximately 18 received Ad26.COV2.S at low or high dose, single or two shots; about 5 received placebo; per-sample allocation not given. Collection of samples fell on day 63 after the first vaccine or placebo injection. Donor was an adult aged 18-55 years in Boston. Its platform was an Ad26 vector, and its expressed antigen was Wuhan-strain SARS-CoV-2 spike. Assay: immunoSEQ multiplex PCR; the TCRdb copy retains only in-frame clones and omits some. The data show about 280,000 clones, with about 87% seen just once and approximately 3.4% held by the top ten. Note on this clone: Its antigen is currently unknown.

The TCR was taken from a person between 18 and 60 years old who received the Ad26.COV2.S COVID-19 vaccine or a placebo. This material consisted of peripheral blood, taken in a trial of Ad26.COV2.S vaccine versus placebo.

The CDR3 coding sequence is TGTGCCAGCAGCTTAGGCGGGGGCAACTATGGCTACACCTTC. It yields the protein CASSLGGGNYGYTF. This sequence joins TRBV7-2 and TRBJ1-2, with a tentative D call TRBD1 (6 bases). Between the trimmed V and J ends, which lost 1 base and 2 bases, there was a span of 8 bases. CDR1 SGHTA and CDR2 FQGNSA come from the germline V gene. The CDR3 totals 14 residues.